The 20 T cell receptor beta chains in this list originate from one sample, sequenced in a study of identical twins. Each CDR3 protein is one row after TCRdb ran MiXCR on the 5' RACE reads. The data show about 530,000 distinct CDR3 sequences, with roughly 15% seen just once and 0.44% held by the top ten. These records were also assigned to another study, of yellow fever vaccine responses in identical twins.

The specimen sequenced was CD4+ T cells sorted from blood. The source of these receptors is a woman aged 18-29 years in good health.

This chain uses TRBV19 with TRBJ2-5, with D perhaps given as TRBD1 or TRBD2 (7 bases each). Trimming left V 6 bases short and J 4 bases short, with 15 bases between. Germline values: CDR1 LNHDA, CDR2 SQIVND (reference sequence). The CDR3 covers 14 residues. CDR3 DNA: TGTGCCAGTAGCACCCTCAGGGGGGGAGAGACCCAGTACTTC. Amino acid sequence: CASSTLRGGETQYF.

The V and J genes are TRBV12-3 or TRBV12-4 and TRBJ2-1; maybe TRBD2 (6 bases). The CDR3 has 15 residues. V lost 9 bases to trimming and J lost 4 bases, with 19 bases between them. This chain's CDR3 is CASHQSLAPYNEQFF. CDR3 sequence (DNA): TGTGCCAGTCACCAGAGCCTAGCGCCGTACAATGAGCAGTTCTTC.

The rearrangement joins TRBV5-1 to TRBJ1-1; the match to TRBD1 covers 8 bases. Germline V gene data show CDR1 as SGHRS and CDR2 as YFSETQ. The ends lost 2 bases at V and 4 bases at J; junction bases unmatched: 7. CDR3 length equals 15 residues. CDR3 bases: TGCGCCAGCAGCTTTACAGGGGGATCGGGCACTGAAGCTTTCTTT. Protein sequence: CASSFTGGSGTEAFF.

This clonotype was seen ten or more times. V gene TRBV20-1 combines with J gene TRBJ1-1; 10 nucleotides line up with TRBD1. The CDR3 length is 13 residues. Germline-derived CDR1 and CDR2 are DFQATT and SNEGSKA (reference sequence). The J segment lost 4 bases and the V segment lost 3 bases, leaving 2 bases of the junction unmatched. The CDR3 protein is CSARGQGTTEAFF. The DNA of the CDR3 is TGCAGTGCTAGGGGACAGGGGACCACTGAAGCTTTCTTT.

The chain links TRBV10-3 to TRBJ2-7; the D gene is possibly TRBD2 (5 bases). The ends were cut back, 5 bases at V and 7 bases at J, with 9 bases in the middle. Germline loops: CDR1 ENHRY, CDR2 SYGVKD. This CDR3 has 11 amino acids. CDR3 amino acids: CAISSEREQYF. CDR3 DNA: TGTGCCATCAGTTCTGAGCGGGAGCAGTACTTC.

V usage is TRBV28 and J usage is TRBJ2-6; D is uncertain. The CDR3 has 17 amino acids. The V gene's germline CDR1 is MDHEN and CDR2 SYDVKM. V was pared by 1 base and J by 2 bases, with 12 bases between. The CDR3 sequence is CASSLYSRVTGANVLTF. CDR3 nucleotides: TGTGCCAGCAGTTTATATAGCCGGGTCACTGGGGCCAACGTCCTGACTTTC.

This clonotype was seen more than once but under ten times. This chain links TRBV10-3 with TRBJ1-1; D is unresolved. V was clipped by 3 bases and J by 0 bases, with 8 bases between them. The CDR3 is 14 amino acids. Germline V gene sequence: CDR1 ENHRY, CDR2 SYGVKD. CDR3 nucleotides: TGTGCCATCAGTGAACGGGTTGTGAACACTGAAGCTTTCTTT. Translated: CAISERVVNTEAFF.

J is TRBJ2-1 and V is TRBV7-2; D is possibly TRBD1 or TRBD2 (6 bases each). The CDR3 contains 16 residues. The V end lost 3 bases, the J end lost 15 bases, and 27 bases lay between the germline ends. The germline V gene has CDR1 SGHTA and CDR2 FQGNSA. The CDR3 nucleotides are TGTGCCAGCAGCTTCGTGGGGGGACAATTGATATCCGATCTGTTCTTC. Protein: CASSFVGGQLISDLFF.

This clonotype has a handful of counts. The chain uses TRBV5-1 and TRBJ1-2; D unresolved. The germline V gene has CDR1 SGHRS and CDR2 YFSETQ. The CDR3 is 15 amino acids. The ends were cut back, 0 bases at V and 0 bases at J, with 9 bases in the middle. The DNA of the CDR3 is TGCGCCAGCAGCTTGGGCCGGCTAACTAACTATGGCTACACCTTC. Its translation: CASSLGRLTNYGYTF.

This clonotype was found many times. The chain employs TRBV12-3 or TRBV12-4 and TRBJ2-3; the D is unclear. Trimming removed 5 bases from V and 1 base from J, with 4 bases in between. The CDR3 sequence is 12 residues long. The DNA of the CDR3 is TGTGCCAGCAGTACCGGCACAGATACGCAGTATTTT. Translated, it gives CASSTGTDTQYF.

The CDR3 is CASSLSGYPPTDTQYF. CDR3 sequence (DNA): TGTGCCAGCAGTTTATCGGGCTATCCTCCGACAGATACGCAGTATTTT. The chain has TRBV27 and TRBJ2-3; D ambiguous. Germline assignment: CDR1 MNHEY and CDR2 SMNVEV (reference sequence). V lost 0 bases and J lost 3, with 13 bases in between. The CDR3 runs 16 residues.

The chain couples TRBV5-5 to TRBJ2-7; D is uncertain. Trimming stripped 4 bases from V and 5 bases from J, with 16 bases between. The CDR3 length is 14 residues. Looked up from germline, CDR1 is SGHKS and CDR2 is YYEKEE (reference sequence). The DNA for the CDR3 is TGTGCCAGCAGCCTAGTTGGAACGGCCCACGAGCAGTACGTC. Translation gives CASSLVGTAHEQYV.

The DNA of the CDR3 is TGTGCCACCAGTGATGATGTACGGGGCTCACTCTCGGAGCAGTACTTC. The encoded protein is CATSDDVRGSLSEQYF. The rearrangement links TRBV24-1 to TRBJ2-7; possibly TRBD1 or TRBD2 for D (5 bases each). This CDR3 comprises 16 residues. CDR1 is KGHDR and CDR2 is SFDVKD in the germline V gene. Trimming cost V 3 bases and J 7 bases, with 21 bases left between them.

This clonotype has just a few counts. The chain joins TRBV28 to TRBJ2-7; either TRBD1 or TRBD2 may supply D (5 bases each). Trimming pared 0 bases from V and 0 bases from J, leaving 9 bases between. CDR3 length: 15 amino acids. Germline V lookup: CDR1 MDHEN, CDR2 SYDVKM. The DNA for the CDR3 is TGTGCCAGCAGTTTATGGGGGACCAGCTCCTACGAGCAGTACTTC. Translating gives CASSLWGTSSYEQYF. Supplemented by reference TRBV28 and TRBJ2-7, the full variable domain reads DVKVTQSSRYLVKRTGEKVFLECVQDMDHENMFWYRQDPGLGLRLIYFSYDVKMKEKGDIPEGYSVSREKKERFSLILESASTNQTSMYLCASSLWGTSSYEQYFGPGTRLTVT.

This clonotype turned up a few times. The V and J genes are TRBV10-3 and TRBJ2-1, with TRBD2 as a possible D gene (6 bases). Trimming took off 8 bases at V and 4 bases at J, with 15 bases between the two ends. This CDR3 is 14 amino acids long. Per the germline V gene, CDR1 is ENHRY and CDR2 is SYGVKD. This chain's CDR3 is CAIRPGEVYNEQFF. The CDR3, as DNA: TGTGCCATCCGCCCGGGGGAGGTATACAATGAGCAGTTCTTC.

This clonotype appeared a few times. This chain joins TRBV28 and TRBJ2-3, with TRBD2 matching over 12 bases. The trim removed 5 bases at V and 3 bases at J, leaving 9 bases unmatched. CDR1 and CDR2 (germline): MDHEN, SYDVKM. The CDR3 totals 17 residues. CDR3 amino acids: CASSPASGTSGTDTQYF. The CDR3 region has the DNA TGTGCCAGCAGTCCCGCATCGGGGACTAGCGGGACAGATACGCAGTATTTT.

The gene calls are TRBV5-6 and TRBJ2-4; 11 nucleotides agree with TRBD1. This CDR3 contains 15 residues. CDR1 and CDR2 (germline): SGHDT, YYEEEE. Trimming took 4 bases from V and 4 from J; bases not matched to a gene: 4. The CDR3 protein is CASSPRDRGKNIQYF. The CDR3 nucleotides read TGTGCCAGCAGCCCGAGGGACAGGGGGAAAAACATTCAGTACTTC.

The chain's CDR3 is CASSYTGAGENIQYF. CDR3 DNA: TGTGCCAGCAGTTACACCGGCGCCGGGGAAAACATTCAGTACTTC. The chain has TRBV6-5 and TRBJ2-4, with a weak D call TRBD2 (5 bases). CDR3 size: 15 residues. Germline values: CDR1 MNHEY, CDR2 SVGAGI. Trimming shortened V by 2 bases and J by 5 bases, and 13 bases separated the two germline ends.

This clonotype has a handful of counts. The gene calls are TRBV24-1 and TRBJ2-5; 10 positions agree with TRBD2. V shed 3 bases and J 5 bases; nucleotides not matched to a gene: 8. The CDR3 contains 16 residues. CDR1 and CDR2 from the germline V gene are KGHDR and SFDVKD. CDR3 protein: CATSDRASGGWETQYF. The CDR3 DNA sequence: TGTGCCACCAGTGATCGGGCTAGCGGGGGTTGGGAGACCCAGTACTTC.

The chain carries TRBV5-1 and TRBJ1-2, with 7 bases aligning to TRBD1. Germline lookup yields CDR1 SGHRS and CDR2 YFSETQ. V dropped 3 bases and J dropped 2; count of bases not matched to a gene: 7. This CDR3 is built from 15 residues. CDR3 sequence (DNA): TGCGCCAGCAGCTCTAGGACAGGCCTAAACTATGGCTACACCTTC. As protein: CASSSRTGLNYGYTF.